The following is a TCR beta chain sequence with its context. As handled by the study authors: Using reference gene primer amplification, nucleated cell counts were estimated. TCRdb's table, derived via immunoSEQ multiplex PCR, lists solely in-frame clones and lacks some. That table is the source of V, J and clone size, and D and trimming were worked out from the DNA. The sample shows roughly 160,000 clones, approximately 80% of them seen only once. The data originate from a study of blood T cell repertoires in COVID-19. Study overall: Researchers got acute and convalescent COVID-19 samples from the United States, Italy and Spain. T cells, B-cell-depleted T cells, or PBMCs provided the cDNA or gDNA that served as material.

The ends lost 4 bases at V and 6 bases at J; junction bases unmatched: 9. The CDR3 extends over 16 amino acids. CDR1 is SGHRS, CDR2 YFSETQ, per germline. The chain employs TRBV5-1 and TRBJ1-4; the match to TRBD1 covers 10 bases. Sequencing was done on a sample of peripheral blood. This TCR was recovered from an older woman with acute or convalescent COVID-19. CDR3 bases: TGCGCCAGCAGCCAAAGCCCCGGGACAGGGGATGAAAAACTGTTTTTT. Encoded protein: CASSQSPGTGDEKLFF.